A selection of T cell receptor beta chains follows, all from one sample in a study of regulatory T cells in long-lasting Graves disease. MiXCR, applied by TCRdb to the multiplex PCR reads, yields one record per CDR3 protein. The profile shows 350,000 to 450,000 distinct CDR3 sequences, 20% to 25% of them singletons. The input for sequencing was peripheral blood mononuclear cells (PBMCs), taken when the disease was refractory, from a patient treated with antithyroid drugs. These receptors came from a female donor with Graves disease. Both conserved end residues are part of each CDR3. Fields, in order: D gene, V gene, clone size, J gene, CDR3 protein, CDR3 DNA. A D gene is named only where the DNA matches it firmly. Clone size appears in some rows only: once, few, many, or a class for an expanded clone.

D: TRBD1; V: TRBV29-1; size: .; J: TRBJ2-1; CDR3: CSAEGQRHNEQFF; DNA: TGCAGCGCCGAGGGACAGAGACACAATGAGCAGTTCTTC
D: TRBD2; V: TRBV7-9; size: many; J: TRBJ2-5; CDR3: CASSSSTSRQETQYF; DNA: TGTGCCAGCAGCTCCTCGACTAGCAGACAAGAGACCCAGTACTTC
D: .; V: TRBV6-1; size: many; J: TRBJ1-5; CDR3: CASSEVLGNQPQHF; DNA: TGTGCCAGCAGTGAAGTACTAGGCAATCAGCCCCAGCATTTT
D: TRBD2; V: TRBV7-8; size: many; J: TRBJ2-5; CDR3: CASTSPSGMGYQETQYF; DNA: TGTGCCAGCACCTCCCCTAGCGGGATGGGGTACCAAGAGACCCAGTACTTC
D: TRBD2; V: TRBV19; size: few; J: TRBJ2-3; CDR3: CASCPSGSGDTQYF; DNA: TGTGCCAGTTGCCCTAGCGGGAGTGGGGATACGCAGTATTTT
D: .; V: TRBV29-1; size: .; J: TRBJ2-5; CDR3: CSVEVFPETQYF; DNA: TGCAGCGTTGAAGTTTTTCCAGAGACCCAGTACTTC
D: TRBD1; V: TRBV3-1; size: few; J: TRBJ2-7; CDR3: CASSTTTGLLLYEQYF; DNA: TGTGCCAGCAGCACGACGACAGGGTTGCTTCTCTACGAGCAGTACTTC
D: .; V: TRBV10-3; size: .; J: TRBJ2-7; CDR3: CAISESLDPLYEQYF; DNA: TGTGCCATCAGTGAGTCCCTAGACCCACTCTACGAGCAGTACTTC
D: .; V: TRBV7-2; size: many; J: TRBJ2-7; CDR3: CASSLTLGSAYEQYF; DNA: TGTGCCAGCAGCTTAACTCTGGGCAGCGCCTACGAGCAGTACTTC
D: .; V: TRBV19; size: .; J: TRBJ2-1; CDR3: CASSVSGSYNEQFF; DNA: TGTGCCAGTAGTGTTAGCGGCTCCTACAATGAGCAGTTCTTC
D: TRBD2; V: TRBV20-1; size: .; J: TRBJ2-7; CDR3: CSASELAGAYEQYF; DNA: TGCAGTGCTAGTGAGCTAGCGGGAGCCTACGAGCAGTACTTC
D: .; V: TRBV20-1; size: few; J: TRBJ2-5; CDR3: CSASPLGGRIETQYF; DNA: TGCAGTGCTAGCCCTCTTGGGGGAAGAATAGAGACCCAGTACTTC
D: .; V: TRBV11-2; size: .; J: TRBJ1-5; CDR3: CASSDGGNNQPQHF; DNA: TGTGCCAGCAGCGATGGAGGGAACAATCAGCCCCAGCATTTT
D: TRBD1; V: TRBV7-9; size: .; J: TRBJ1-5; CDR3: CASSKGTAYSNQPQHF; DNA: TGTGCCAGCAGCAAAGGGACAGCTTATAGCAATCAGCCCCAGCATTTT
D: .; V: TRBV12-3/TRBV12-4; size: many; J: TRBJ2-7; CDR3: CASSFSDRGKYF; DNA: TGTGCCAGCAGTTTCTCTGACCGCGGGAAGTACTTC
D: .; V: TRBV6-2/TRBV6-3; size: few; J: TRBJ1-3; CDR3: CASSFTTGSGNTIYF; DNA: TGTGCCAGCAGTTTCACGACAGGCTCTGGAAACACCATATATTTT
D: TRBD2; V: TRBV4-1; size: .; J: TRBJ2-7; CDR3: CASSLSSGRAYEQYF; DNA: TGCGCCAGCAGCCTCTCCAGCGGGAGAGCCTACGAGCAGTACTTC
D: .; V: TRBV14; size: few; J: TRBJ1-1; CDR3: CASSQEQGNTEAFF; DNA: TGTGCCAGCAGCCAAGAGCAGGGGAACACTGAAGCTTTCTTT
D: TRBD2; V: TRBV2; size: many; J: TRBJ2-7; CDR3: CASRGLALNEQYF; DNA: TGTGCCAGCAGGGGACTAGCTCTGAACGAGCAGTACTTC
D: .; V: TRBV28; size: few; J: TRBJ2-3; CDR3: CASRAAPDTQYF; DNA: TGTGCCAGCAGGGCGGCCCCGGATACGCAGTATTTT
D: TRBD1; V: TRBV7-3; size: .; J: TRBJ1-6; CDR3: CASSFSRQGGKNSPLHF; DNA: TGTGCCAGCAGCTTTTCCCGACAGGGGGGAAAAAATTCACCCCTCCACTTT
D: .; V: TRBV5-1; size: once; J: TRBJ1-1; CDR3: CASSGGGSRVTEAFF; DNA: TGCGCCAGCAGCGGGGGAGGTTCGAGGGTCACTGAAGCTTTCTTT
D: TRBD2; V: TRBV20-1; size: many; J: TRBJ2-5; CDR3: CSARLAWGETQYF; DNA: TGCAGTGCTCGACTAGCGTGGGGGGAGACCCAGTACTTC
D: .; V: TRBV7-2; size: .; J: TRBJ1-5; CDR3: CASSLERTRSNQPQHF; DNA: TGTGCCAGCAGCTTAGAGCGGACACGCAGCAATCAGCCCCAGCATTTT
D: .; V: TRBV28; size: many; J: TRBJ1-2; CDR3: CASSSPGTVGGYTF; DNA: TGTGCCAGCAGTTCCCCCGGGACCGTAGGAGGCTACACCTTC
D: TRBD1; V: TRBV20-1; size: .; J: TRBJ2-7; CDR3: CSAPGQSTYEQYF; DNA: TGCAGTGCTCCGGGACAGTCCACCTACGAGCAGTACTTC
D: .; V: TRBV2; size: .; J: TRBJ1-2; CDR3: CASSEALSGYAF; DNA: TGCGCCAGCAGTGAAGCGCTTTCGGGCTACGCCTTC
D: .; V: TRBV7-3; size: .; J: TRBJ2-3; CDR3: CASSLGPTSTDTQYF; DNA: TGTGCCAGCAGCCTCGGACCAACTTCCACAGATACGCAGTATTTT
D: .; V: TRBV7-2; size: many; J: TRBJ2-7; CDR3: CASSLTGDPYEQYF; DNA: TGTGCCAGCAGCTTAACAGGTGACCCCTACGAGCAGTACTTC
D: .; V: TRBV7-2; size: many; J: TRBJ2-7; CDR3: CASSPSGGFAYEQYF; DNA: TGTGCCAGCAGCCCATCGGGGGGCTTTGCGTACGAGCAGTACTTC
D: .; V: TRBV2; size: many; J: TRBJ2-4; CDR3: CASSEGGSWDLAKNIQYF; DNA: TGTGCCAGCAGTGAAGGGGGAAGTTGGGATCTCGCCAAAAACATTCAGTACTTC
D: TRBD1; V: TRBV28; size: many; J: TRBJ1-1; CDR3: CASSFPGTGWNTEAFF; DNA: TGTGCCAGCAGTTTCCCTGGGACAGGATGGAACACTGAAGCTTTCTTT
D: .; V: TRBV5-4; size: few; J: TRBJ2-5; CDR3: CASSSWTAQETQYF; DNA: TGTGCCAGCAGCTCATGGACAGCCCAAGAGACCCAGTACTTC
D: TRBD2; V: TRBV28; size: many; J: TRBJ2-5; CDR3: CASRPGTSGRVRQETQYF; DNA: TGTGCCAGCAGGCCCGGGACTAGCGGGAGGGTTCGGCAAGAGACCCAGTACTTC
D: TRBD2; V: TRBV28; size: many; J: TRBJ2-6; CDR3: CASSSTGTSVSGANVLTF; DNA: TGTGCCAGCAGCTCCACCGGGACTAGCGTCTCTGGGGCCAACGTCCTGACTTTC
D: .; V: TRBV4-1; size: .; J: TRBJ2-1; CDR3: CASSQDTGHLFNEQFF; DNA: TGCGCCAGCAGCCAAGATACGGGACACCTATTCAATGAGCAGTTCTTC
D: .; V: TRBV6-1; size: many; J: TRBJ2-5; CDR3: CASKGPWLETQYF; DNA: TGTGCCAGCAAAGGTCCGTGGTTAGAGACCCAGTACTTC
D: .; V: TRBV20-1; size: .; J: TRBJ2-3; CDR3: CSASETPDGDTQYF; DNA: TGCAGTGCTAGTGAAACTCCCGACGGGGATACGCAGTATTTT
D: TRBD2; V: TRBV7-9; size: .; J: TRBJ2-1; CDR3: CASSLRGLAGGGEQFF; DNA: TGTGCCAGCAGCCTCAGGGGACTAGCGGGAGGAGGTGAGCAGTTCTTC
D: .; V: TRBV12-3/TRBV12-4; size: .; J: TRBJ2-7; CDR3: CASSRLGYEQYF; DNA: TGTGCCAGCAGTCGACTCGGATACGAGCAGTACTTC
D: .; V: TRBV2; size: .; J: TRBJ2-1; CDR3: CASRRDLLYNEQFF; DNA: TGTGCCTCAAGAAGGGACTTACTCTACAATGAGCAGTTCTTC
D: TRBD1; V: TRBV7-2; size: few; J: TRBJ2-7; CDR3: CASSLVGQGADEQYF; DNA: TGTGCCAGCAGCTTAGTCGGACAGGGGGCCGACGAGCAGTACTTC
D: TRBD2; V: TRBV27; size: few; J: TRBJ2-2; CDR3: CASSLFRLAGVYTGELFF; DNA: TGTGCCAGCAGTTTATTCAGACTAGCGGGAGTGTATACCGGGGAGCTGTTTTTT
D: TRBD1; V: TRBV29-1; size: many; J: TRBJ2-7; CDR3: CSVVDRVSYEQYF; DNA: TGCAGCGTCGTGGACAGGGTATCCTACGAGCAGTACTTC
D: .; V: TRBV6-1; size: many; J: TRBJ2-5; CDR3: CASSELSEQEIQYF; DNA: TGTGCCAGCAGTGAACTTTCAGAACAAGAGATCCAGTACTTC
D: TRBD1; V: TRBV7-9; size: few; J: TRBJ2-5; CDR3: CASSYMTGGRGAQYF; DNA: TGTGCCAGCAGCTATATGACAGGGGGGCGCGGAGCCCAGTACTTC
D: .; V: TRBV19; size: .; J: TRBJ2-7; CDR3: CASKNSMSSYEQYF; DNA: TGTGCCAGTAAGAACAGCATGAGCTCCTACGAGCAGTACTTC
D: .; V: TRBV20-1; size: .; J: TRBJ1-2; CDR3: CSAAGGPAHGYTF; DNA: TGCAGTGCTGCCGGGGGCCCGGCCCATGGCTACACCTTC
D: .; V: TRBV30; size: .; J: TRBJ1-4; CDR3: CAWSDFSSFDF; DNA: TGTGCCTGGAGTGACTTCTCCAGCTTCGATTTT
D: TRBD2; V: TRBV6-9; size: many; J: TRBJ2-7; CDR3: CASSSRTSGSVEQYF; DNA: TGTGCCAGCAGTTCACGGACTAGCGGGAGTGTCGAGCAGTACTTC
D: TRBD1; V: TRBV10-3; size: few; J: TRBJ2-4; CDR3: CAISVDRGIQYF; DNA: TGTGCCATCAGTGTCGACAGGGGCATTCAGTACTTC
D: TRBD2; V: TRBV20-1; size: many; J: TRBJ2-7; CDR3: CSARGTSETYEQYF; DNA: TGCAGTGCTAGAGGGACTAGCGAAACCTACGAGCAGTACTTC
D: TRBD2; V: TRBV19; size: .; J: TRBJ2-1; CDR3: CASSAYSGSVDNEQFF; DNA: TGTGCCAGTAGTGCCTATAGCGGGAGCGTGGACAATGAGCAGTTCTTC
D: .; V: TRBV27; size: many; J: TRBJ1-5; CDR3: CASGGDNQPQHF; DNA: TGTGCCAGCGGTGGGGACAATCAGCCCCAGCATTTT
D: TRBD1; V: TRBV19; size: .; J: TRBJ1-4; CDR3: CASSRNRDRVEKLFF; DNA: TGTGCCAGTAGTAGAAACCGGGACAGGGTGGAAAAACTGTTTTTT
D: .; V: TRBV5-1; size: .; J: TRBJ1-5; CDR3: CASSAGTHSNQPQHF; DNA: TGCGCCAGCAGTGCCGGGACACATAGCAATCAGCCCCAGCATTTT
D: .; V: TRBV9; size: once; J: TRBJ2-7; CDR3: CASSTGAGQSYEQYF; DNA: TGTGCCAGCAGCACCGGGGCAGGGCAATCCTACGAGCAGTACTTC
D: TRBD1; V: TRBV2; size: many; J: TRBJ1-2; CDR3: CASSDDRDRPNYGYTF; DNA: TGTGCCAGCAGTGATGACAGGGACAGACCTAACTATGGCTACACCTTC